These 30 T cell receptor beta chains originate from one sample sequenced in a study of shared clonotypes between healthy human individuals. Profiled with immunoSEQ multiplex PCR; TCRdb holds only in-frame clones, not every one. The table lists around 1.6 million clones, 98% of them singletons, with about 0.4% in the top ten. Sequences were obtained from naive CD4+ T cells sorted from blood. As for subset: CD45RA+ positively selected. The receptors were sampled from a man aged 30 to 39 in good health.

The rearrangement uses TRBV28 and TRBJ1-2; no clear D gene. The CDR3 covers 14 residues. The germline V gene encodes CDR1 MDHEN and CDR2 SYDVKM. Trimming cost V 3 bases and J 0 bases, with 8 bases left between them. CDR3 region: CASSFADTNYGYTF. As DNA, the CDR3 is TGTGCCAGCAGTTTTGCTGATACTAACTATGGCTACACCTTC.

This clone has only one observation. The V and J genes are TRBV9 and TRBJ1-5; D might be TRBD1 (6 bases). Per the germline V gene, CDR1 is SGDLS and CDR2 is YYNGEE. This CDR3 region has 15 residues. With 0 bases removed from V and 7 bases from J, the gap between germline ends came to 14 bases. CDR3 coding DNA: TGTGCCAGCAGCGTAGACCCAGGGGTAAGCCAGCCCCAGCATTTT. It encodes CASSVDPGVSQPQHF.

CDR3 sequence: CASSPWTSGSNYNEQFF. CDR3 DNA: TGTGCCAGCTCACCATGGACTAGCGGGAGCAACTACAATGAGCAGTTCTTC. The chain employs TRBV18 and TRBJ2-1; 13 bases match TRBD2. Losses at the gene ends were 2 bases for V and 3 bases for J; bases not matched to a gene: 4. This CDR3 region has 17 residues. CDR1 KGHSH and CDR2 LQKENI come from the germline V gene.

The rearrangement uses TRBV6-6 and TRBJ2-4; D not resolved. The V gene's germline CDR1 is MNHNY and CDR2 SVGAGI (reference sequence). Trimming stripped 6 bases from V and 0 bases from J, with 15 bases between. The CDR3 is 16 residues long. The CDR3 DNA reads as TGTGCCAGCAGGGATCAAAAATCACTAGCCAAAAACATTCAGTACTTC. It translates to CASRDQKSLAKNIQYF.

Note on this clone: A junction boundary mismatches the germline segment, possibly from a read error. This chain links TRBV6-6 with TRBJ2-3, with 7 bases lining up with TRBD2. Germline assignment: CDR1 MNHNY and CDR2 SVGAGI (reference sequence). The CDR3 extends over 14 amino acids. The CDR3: CAAARTSSTDTQYF. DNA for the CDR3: TGTGCCGCTGCCAGGACTAGTAGCACAGATACGCAATATTTT.

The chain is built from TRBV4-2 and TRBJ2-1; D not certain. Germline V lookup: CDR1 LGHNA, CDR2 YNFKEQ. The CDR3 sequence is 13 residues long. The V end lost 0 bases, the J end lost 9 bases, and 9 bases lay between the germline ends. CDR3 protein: CASSQDKRREQFF. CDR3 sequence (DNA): TGTGCCAGCAGCCAAGATAAGAGGCGTGAGCAGTTCTTC.

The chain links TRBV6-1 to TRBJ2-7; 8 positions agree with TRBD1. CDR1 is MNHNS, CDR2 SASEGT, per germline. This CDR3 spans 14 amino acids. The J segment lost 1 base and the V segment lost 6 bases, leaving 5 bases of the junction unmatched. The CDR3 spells CASSGQGWSYEQYF. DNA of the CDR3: TGTGCCAGCAGCGGACAGGGTTGGTCCTACGAGCAGTACTTC.

CDR3 in DNA: TGTGCCAGCAGACTATTGGGGGGAAATTTCAATGAGCAGTTCTTC. Translating gives CASRLLGGNFNEQFF. V and J are TRBV13 and TRBJ2-1, with D perhaps TRBD2 (6 bases). In germline, CDR1 is PRHDT, CDR2 FYEKMQ (reference sequence). The CDR3 has 15 amino acids. The V end lost 6 bases, the J end lost 6 bases, and 18 bases lay between the germline ends.

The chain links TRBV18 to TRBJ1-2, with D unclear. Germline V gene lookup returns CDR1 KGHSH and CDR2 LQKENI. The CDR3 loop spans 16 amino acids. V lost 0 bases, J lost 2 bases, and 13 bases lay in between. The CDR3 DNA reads TGTGCCAGCTCACCACCAGTCCCATTTGAAAACTATGGCTACACCTTC. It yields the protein CASSPPVPFENYGYTF.

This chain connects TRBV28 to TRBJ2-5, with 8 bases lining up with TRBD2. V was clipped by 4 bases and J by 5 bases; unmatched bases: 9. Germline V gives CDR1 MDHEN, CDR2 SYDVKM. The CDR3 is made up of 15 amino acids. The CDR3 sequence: CASSSQTGGVETQYF. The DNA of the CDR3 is TGTGCCAGCAGTTCCCAGACGGGGGGGGTCGAGACCCAGTACTTC.

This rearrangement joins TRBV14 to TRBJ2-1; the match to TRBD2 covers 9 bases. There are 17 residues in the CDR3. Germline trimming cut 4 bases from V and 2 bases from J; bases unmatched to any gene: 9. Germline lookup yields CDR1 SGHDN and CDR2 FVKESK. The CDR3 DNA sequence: TGTGCCAGCAGCCCCCCCGCTAAGCGGGGGGCCTACAATGAGCAGTTCTTC. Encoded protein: CASSPPAKRGAYNEQFF.

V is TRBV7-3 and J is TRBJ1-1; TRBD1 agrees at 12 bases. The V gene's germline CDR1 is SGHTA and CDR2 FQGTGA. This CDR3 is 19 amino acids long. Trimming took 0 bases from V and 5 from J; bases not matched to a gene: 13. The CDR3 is CASSLTPFGTGGPETEAFF. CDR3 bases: TGTGCCAGCAGCTTAACCCCCTTCGGGACAGGGGGCCCTGAGACTGAAGCTTTCTTT.

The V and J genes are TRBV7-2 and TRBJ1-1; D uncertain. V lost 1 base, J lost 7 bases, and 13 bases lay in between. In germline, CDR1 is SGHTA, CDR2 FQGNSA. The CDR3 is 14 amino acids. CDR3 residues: CASSLGLTGDEAFF. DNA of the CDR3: TGTGCCAGCAGCTTAGGACTCACGGGAGATGAAGCTTTCTTT.

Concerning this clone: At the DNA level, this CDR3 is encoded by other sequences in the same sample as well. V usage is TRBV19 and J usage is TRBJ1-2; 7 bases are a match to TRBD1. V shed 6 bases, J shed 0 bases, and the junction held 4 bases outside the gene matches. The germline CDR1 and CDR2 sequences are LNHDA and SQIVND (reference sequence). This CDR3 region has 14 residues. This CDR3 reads CASSRQGANYGYTF. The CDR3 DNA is TGTGCCAGTAGCCGACAGGGAGCTAACTATGGCTACACCTTC.

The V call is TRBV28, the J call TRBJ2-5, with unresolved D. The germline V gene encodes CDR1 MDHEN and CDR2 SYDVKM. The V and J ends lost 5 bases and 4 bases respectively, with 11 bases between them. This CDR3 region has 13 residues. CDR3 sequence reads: CASSRSTGETQYF. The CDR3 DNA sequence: TGTGCCAGCAGTCGTTCGACCGGAGAGACCCAGTACTTC.

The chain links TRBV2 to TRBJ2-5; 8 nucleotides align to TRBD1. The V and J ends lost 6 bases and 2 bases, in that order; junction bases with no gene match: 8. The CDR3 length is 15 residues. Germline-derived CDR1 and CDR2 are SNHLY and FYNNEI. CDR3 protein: CASRYQGATQETQYF. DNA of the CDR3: TGTGCCAGCAGGTACCAGGGGGCGACACAAGAGACCCAGTACTTC.

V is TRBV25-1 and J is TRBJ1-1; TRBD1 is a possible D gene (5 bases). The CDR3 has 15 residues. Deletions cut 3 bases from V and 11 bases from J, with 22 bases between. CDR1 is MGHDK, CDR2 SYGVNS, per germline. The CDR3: CASSEPRGGRLRAFF. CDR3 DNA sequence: TGTGCCAGCAGTGAGCCCCGGGGGGGACGGTTGCGTGCTTTCTTT.

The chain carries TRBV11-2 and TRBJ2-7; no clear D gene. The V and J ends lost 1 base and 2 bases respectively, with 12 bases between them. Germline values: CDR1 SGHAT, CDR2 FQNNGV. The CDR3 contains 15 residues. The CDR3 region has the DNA TGTGCCAGCAGCTTAGCTTCGGGTTCGGCCTACGAGCAGTACTTC. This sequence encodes CASSLASGSAYEQYF.

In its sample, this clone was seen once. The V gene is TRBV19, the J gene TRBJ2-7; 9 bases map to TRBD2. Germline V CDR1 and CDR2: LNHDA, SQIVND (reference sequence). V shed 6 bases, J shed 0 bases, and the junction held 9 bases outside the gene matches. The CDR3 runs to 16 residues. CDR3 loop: CASSPLAGGFSYEQYF. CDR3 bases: TGTGCCAGTAGCCCTCTGGCGGGAGGGTTCTCCTACGAGCAGTACTTC.

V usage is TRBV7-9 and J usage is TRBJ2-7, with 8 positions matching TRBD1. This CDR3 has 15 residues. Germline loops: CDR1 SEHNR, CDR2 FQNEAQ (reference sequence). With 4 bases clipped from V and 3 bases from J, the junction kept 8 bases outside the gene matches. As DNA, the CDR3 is TGTGCCAGCAGCTCCAGACAGGGGCTCCACTACGAGCAGTACTTC. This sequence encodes CASSSRQGLHYEQYF.

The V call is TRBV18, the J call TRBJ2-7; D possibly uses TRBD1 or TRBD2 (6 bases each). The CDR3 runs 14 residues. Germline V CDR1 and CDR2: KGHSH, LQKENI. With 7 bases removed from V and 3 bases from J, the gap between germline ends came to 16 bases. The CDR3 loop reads CASWLGGQGYEQYF. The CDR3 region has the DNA TGTGCCAGCTGGCTTGGGGGGCAGGGCTACGAGCAGTACTTC.

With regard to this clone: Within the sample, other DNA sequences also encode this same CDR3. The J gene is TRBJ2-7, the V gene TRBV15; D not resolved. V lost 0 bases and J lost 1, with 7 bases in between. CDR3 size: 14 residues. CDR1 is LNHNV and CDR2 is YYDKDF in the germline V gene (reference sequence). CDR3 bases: TGTGCCACCAGCAGAGATAAGGTGTCCTACGAGCAGTACTTC. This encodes CATSRDKVSYEQYF.

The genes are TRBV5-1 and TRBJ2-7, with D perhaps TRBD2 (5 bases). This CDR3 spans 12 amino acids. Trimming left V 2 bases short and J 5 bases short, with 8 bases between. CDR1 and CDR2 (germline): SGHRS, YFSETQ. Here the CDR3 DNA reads TGCGCCAGCAGCTTCGTAGCGAACGAGCAGTACTTC. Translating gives CASSFVANEQYF. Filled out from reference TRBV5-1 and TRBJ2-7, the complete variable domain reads KAGVTQTPRYLIKTRGQQVTLSCSPISGHRSVSWYQQTPGQGLQFLFEYFSETQRNKGNFPGRFSGRQFSNSRSEMNVSTLELGDSALYLCASSFVANEQYFGPGTRLTVT.

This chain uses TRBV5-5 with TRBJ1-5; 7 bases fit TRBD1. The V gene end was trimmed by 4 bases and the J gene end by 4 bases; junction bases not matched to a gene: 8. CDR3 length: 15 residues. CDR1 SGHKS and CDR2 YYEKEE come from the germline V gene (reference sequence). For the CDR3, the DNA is TGTGCCAGCAGCCTGTATGACAGGGAAAATCAGCCCCAGCATTTT. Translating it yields CASSLYDRENQPQHF.

The CDR3 protein is CASSPNHEGIYEQYF. For the CDR3, the DNA is TGCGCCAGCAGCCCCAATCATGAAGGCATCTACGAGCAGTACTTC. J is TRBJ2-7 and V is TRBV4-3; D call uncertain. The length of the CDR3 is 15 residues. Germline CDR1 and CDR2: LGHNA and YSLEER. V dropped 4 bases and J dropped 3 bases, with 16 bases sitting between them.

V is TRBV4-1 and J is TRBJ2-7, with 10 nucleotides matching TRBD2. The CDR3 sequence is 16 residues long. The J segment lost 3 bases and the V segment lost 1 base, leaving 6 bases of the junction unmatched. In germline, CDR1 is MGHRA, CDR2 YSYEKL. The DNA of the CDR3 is TGCGCCAGCAGCCAAGCGGGCCTAGCGGGAGACTACGAGCAGTACTTC. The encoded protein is CASSQAGLAGDYEQYF.

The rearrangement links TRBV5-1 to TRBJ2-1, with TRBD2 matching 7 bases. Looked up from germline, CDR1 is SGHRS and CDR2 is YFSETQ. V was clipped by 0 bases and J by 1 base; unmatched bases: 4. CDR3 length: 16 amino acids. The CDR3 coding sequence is TGCGCCAGCAGCTTGGCGGGGCGGGGGTCCTACAATGAGCAGTTCTTC. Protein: CASSLAGRGSYNEQFF.

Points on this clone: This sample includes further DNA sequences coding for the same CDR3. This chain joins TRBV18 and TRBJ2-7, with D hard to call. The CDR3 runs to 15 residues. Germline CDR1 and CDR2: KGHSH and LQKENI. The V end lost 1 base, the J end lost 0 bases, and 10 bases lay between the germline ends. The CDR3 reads CASSPLSRTSYEQYF. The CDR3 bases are TGTGCCAGCTCACCACTTTCGCGGACCTCCTACGAGCAGTACTTC.

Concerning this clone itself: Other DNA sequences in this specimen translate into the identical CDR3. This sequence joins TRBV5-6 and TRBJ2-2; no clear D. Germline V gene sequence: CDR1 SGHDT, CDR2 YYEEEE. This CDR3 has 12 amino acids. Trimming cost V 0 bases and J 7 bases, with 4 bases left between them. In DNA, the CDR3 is TGTGCCAGCAGCTTGGCCGTCGGGGAGCTGTTTTTT. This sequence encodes CASSLAVGELFF.

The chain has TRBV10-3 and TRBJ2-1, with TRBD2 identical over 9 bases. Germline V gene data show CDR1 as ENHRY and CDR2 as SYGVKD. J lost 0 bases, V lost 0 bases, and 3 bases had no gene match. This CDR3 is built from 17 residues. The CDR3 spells CAISESAGGSSYNEQFF. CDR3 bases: TGTGCCATCAGTGAGTCGGCGGGAGGGAGCTCCTACAATGAGCAGTTCTTC.